Sequencing of this T cell receptor beta chain was carried out in a study of cytomegalovirus exposure and HLA in healthy donors. General study findings and limits: CMV serostatus stood as the only immune exposure information on hand. Later genetic work tied a missense DCLRE1C variant to beta-chain V and J trimming.

Vbeta (60) and Jbeta (13) primers were used in the PCR. Only in-frame clones appear in the TCRdb table, and some are missing; sequencing was by immunoSEQ multiplex PCR. The sample shows 200,000 to 250,000 clones, under 90% of them seen only once. CDR1 is SNHLY and CDR2 is FYNNEI in the germline V gene. This CDR3 has 15 residues. V dropped 6 bases and J dropped 5; count of bases not matched to a gene: 7. On this clone: Its antigen remains unidentified.

The sample was PBMCs. The TCR comes from a human donor in good health. This rearrangement joins TRBV2 to TRBJ2-5, with 12 bases lining up with TRBD2. CDR3 in amino acids: CASRGGLAGRETQYF. The CDR3 nucleotides are TGTGCCAGCAGGGGTGGACTAGCGGGACGGGAGACCCAGTACTTC.